Below are 5 T cell receptor beta chains sequenced from a single sample in a study of radiotherapy plus CTLA-4 blockade in lung cancer. Profiling relied on immunoSEQ multiplex PCR, and the TCRdb table lists in-frame clones only, not all of them. The repertoire consists of about 78,000 clones, with around 87% occurring once and the leading ten covering less than 0.9%. The sample in question was peripheral blood, obtained from a patient treated with radiotherapy plus ipilimumab. The receptors here all came from a human donor with non-small cell lung cancer who had stable disease on radiotherapy plus ipilimumab.

The chain combines TRBV9 with TRBJ1-1; D unresolved. With 3 bases removed from V and 1 base from J, the gap between germline ends came to 16 bases. Germline V gene lookup returns CDR1 SGDLS and CDR2 YYNGEE. The length of the CDR3 is 16 residues. The CDR3 protein is CASSASGRFPNTEAFF. In DNA, the CDR3 is TGTGCCAGCAGCGCCTCCGGGAGGTTTCCGAACACTGAAGCTTTCTTT.

The CDR3: CASSLTQDRGQYGYTF. CDR3 nucleotide sequence: TGTGCCAGCAGCTTAACCCAAGACAGGGGGCAATATGGCTACACCTTC. The chain is built from TRBV11-2 and TRBJ1-2; 10 bases match TRBD1. The V and J ends lost 2 bases and 5 bases, in that order; junction bases with no gene match: 8. CDR1 is SGHAT, CDR2 FQNNGV, per germline. This CDR3 has 16 amino acids.

V gene TRBV7-3 combines with J gene TRBJ1-1; tentative D call: TRBD1 (5 bases). This CDR3 region has 13 residues. Germline V gives CDR1 SGHTA, CDR2 FQGTGA. V lost 3 bases to trimming and J lost 1 base, with 6 bases between them. The CDR3 coding sequence is TGTGCCAGCAGCTTTGGGGCGAACACTGAAGCTTTCTTT. Its protein product is CASSFGANTEAFF.

This chain connects TRBV11-2 to TRBJ2-2, with D tentatively TRBD2 (5 bases). The CDR3 contains 15 residues. The V end lost 5 bases, the J end lost 3 bases, and 13 bases lay between the germline ends. The germline V gene encodes CDR1 SGHAT and CDR2 FQNNGV. CDR3 nucleotide sequence: TGTGCCAGCAGCGAAAGGACTTTCGACACCGGGGAGCTGTTTTTT. It translates to CASSERTFDTGELFF.

The V gene is TRBV7-9, the J gene TRBJ2-4; D not resolved. The CDR3 covers 15 residues. Germline CDR1 is SEHNR and CDR2 is FQNEAQ (reference sequence). Trimming left V 0 bases short and J 0 bases short, with 6 bases between. CDR3 protein: CASSLAPEAKNIQYF. DNA for the CDR3: TGTGCCAGCAGCTTAGCCCCAGAAGCCAAAAACATTCAGTACTTC. The whole variable domain, remainder taken from reference TRBV7-9 and TRBJ2-4, is DTGVSQNPRHKITKRGQNVTFRCDPISEHNRLYWYRQTLGQGPEFLTYFQNEAQLEKSRLLSDRFSAERPKGSFSTLEIQRTEQGDSAMYLCASSLAPEAKNIQYFGAGTRLSVL.